This T cell receptor (beta chain) was retrieved from a study of CD8+CD57+ T cells in acquired aplastic anemia. For the study at large: DNA from sorted CD4+ and CD8+ cells averaged roughly 3.2 ug. Study conclusions and caveats: Between patients and controls, CD8+ Simpson's diversity did not vary significantly.

Genomic DNA provided the template from which TCR beta VDJ and CDR3 profiles were obtained. TCRdb called the reads again in MiXCR, with one record for every CDR3 protein. This table has 80,000 or so distinct CDR3 sequences, roughly 70% appearing once. Only a few counts were recorded for this clonotype. Its antigen is unknown. An expansion of CD8+CD57+ cells by flow cytometry had been shown in patients chosen for sequencing. This CDR3 spans 17 amino acids. The germline gives CDR1 ENHRY, CDR2 SYGVKD. Trimming shortened V by 0 bases and J by 2 bases, and 16 bases separated the two germline ends. This sequence was found in a human donor with aplastic anemia. V usage is TRBV10-3 and J usage is TRBJ1-2; a possible D gene is TRBD1 (5 bases). The sequencing sample was made of sorted CD4+, CD8+, or CD8+CD57+ T cells (not recorded which) from PBMCs. The CDR3 here is CAISESMFPRTNYGYTF. The CDR3 DNA sequence: TGTGCCATCAGTGAGTCGATGTTTCCCCGGACAAACTATGGCTACACCTTC.